What follows describes a single T cell receptor beta chain. These data belong to a study of T cell changes during pregnancy in multiple sclerosis. The assay was immunoSEQ multiplex PCR, and TCRdb's table has in-frame clones only and misses some. This table has more than 80,000 clones, about 95% appearing once. CDR1 and CDR2 (germline): MNHEY, SMNVEV (reference sequence). Trimming took off 2 bases at V and 0 bases at J, with 10 bases between the two ends. The CDR3 runs to 16 residues. The rearrangement uses TRBV27 and TRBJ1-4; D unclear. The receptor was derived from a female donor with multiple sclerosis, enrolled in a pregnancy study. This specimen consisted of peripheral blood, obtained in the second trimester of pregnancy. The CDR3 bases are TGTGCCAGCAGTTTAAAGGTCGGGGCAACTAATGAAAAACTGTTTTTT. Amino acids: CASSLKVGATNEKLFF.